This TCR beta chain was captured in a study of OX40 agonist ivuxolimab in advanced cancers. Turning to the study itself: Partial responses were achieved by three patients, one with hepatocellular carcinoma and two with cutaneous melanoma. General study results and limits: Among some nonresponders, normalized T-cell clonal expansion was also low. Researchers did not establish what antigens the expanded peripheral T cells target.

This clone has just one count. What it binds is not known. Measured with immunoSEQ multiplex PCR; TCRdb has only the in-frame clones, and not every one. The profile shows around 63,000 clones, about nine tenths of them singletons. Material: CD4+ or CD8+ T cells sorted from blood, obtained in a trial of the OX40 agonist ivuxolimab. The sequence was obtained from an adult with an advanced solid tumor such as melanoma, head and neck, liver or kidney cancer.

The CDR3 here is CASSVTSGRFNEQFF. As DNA, the CDR3 is TGTGCCAGCAGCGTGACTAGCGGGAGATTCAATGAGCAGTTCTTC. This chain uses TRBV9 with TRBJ2-1; 12 bases fit TRBD2. V shed 2 bases and J 6 bases; nucleotides not matched to a gene: 3. CDR1 is SGDLS, CDR2 YYNGEE, per germline. The CDR3 has 15 amino acids.